The clone carrying this TCR beta chain was counted many times. Its antigen remains unknown. The investigators amplified TCR beta CDR3 regions from RNA transcripts. The study used the HTBI primer set for a first-round RT-PCR of the TCR CDR3. In TCRdb, the multiplex PCR reads were re-called with MiXCR into one record per CDR3 protein. The top ten hold about 50% of the sample, which has hundreds of thousands of distinct CDR3 sequences, approximately 20% seen once. V shed 0 bases and J 9 bases; nucleotides not matched to a gene: 0. Per germline, CDR1 MNHEY and CDR2 SVGAGI. This CDR3 has 12 amino acids. Diagnoses were made from clinical symptoms, serum measures (thyroxine and TRAb), thyroid ultrasound and orbital computed tomography. Source material for PBMCs was more than 7.5 ml fresh peripheral blood. These data belong to a study of T cells in Graves' hyperthyroidism and ophthalmopathy. Study-level findings and limits: Most thyroid clonotypes expanded above 0.001 were also detected in blood.

The sequence was collected from a man in his forties with Graves' ophthalmopathy. Sequencing was performed on blood. The rearrangement uses TRBV6-5 and TRBJ2-3; the match to TRBD2 covers 7 bases. The CDR3 loop reads CASSYSGGTQYF. The CDR3 DNA is TGTGCCAGCAGTTACTCGGGGGGGACGCAGTATTTT.